These T cell receptor beta chains were read from a single sample in a study of cytomegalovirus exposure and HLA in healthy donors. Profiling relied on immunoSEQ multiplex PCR, and the TCRdb table lists in-frame clones only, not all of them. The sample records about 200,000 clones, roughly 80% being singletons. The sequenced material came from PBMCs. These receptors were taken from a young man in good health and CMV-seronegative. Each CDR3 is given with its conserved first and last residue. D genes are given only for firm matches. Clone size is given for some rows only: seen once, a few or many times, or a class if the clone is expanded.

TRBV2	NA	TRBJ1-2	NA	TGTGCCAGCGCGGGTTCAGGCTACACCTTC	CASAGSGYTF
TRBV6-6	NA	TRBJ1-6	TRBD1	TGTGCCAGCAGCGACAGGGGAGGTAATTCACCCCTCCACTTT	CASSDRGGNSPLHF
TRBV4-2	NA	TRBJ2-3	TRBD2	TGTGCCAGCAGCCAAGACTTAGCGGGGGGAAGCACAGATACGCAGTATTTT	CASSQDLAGGSTDTQYF
TRBV19	once	TRBJ2-2	TRBD1	TGTGCCAGTAGTAACCCGGGACAGCGAAATGGAGGGGAGCTGTTTTTT	CASSNPGQRNGGELFF
TRBV19	NA	TRBJ1-1	TRBD1	TGTTCCCAGACAGGGTGGATGAACACTGAAGCTTTCTTT	CSQTGWMNTEAFF
TRBV28	NA	TRBJ2-3	NA	TGTGCCAGCAGTTTTTTGCGGGACTCCCAAGCAGATACGCAGTATTTT	CASSFLRDSQADTQYF
TRBV4-1	NA	TRBJ2-3	TRBD2	TGCGCCAGCAGCCAGGTGACTAGCGGCCACACAGATACGCAGTATTTT	CASSQVTSGHTDTQYF
TRBV28	NA	TRBJ2-3	TRBD1	TGTGCCAGCAGTTTAGTCACAGGGGCTACTAGCACAGATACGCAGTATTTT	CASSLVTGATSTDTQYF
TRBV28	NA	TRBJ2-7	NA	TGTGCCAGCAGCCCCCTAGGCTTATACGAGCAGTACTTC	CASSPLGLYEQYF
TRBV6-1	NA	TRBJ1-5	NA	TGTGCCAGCAGTGAGGGTGGGGGGAACAATCAGCCCCAGCATTTT	CASSEGGGNNQPQHF
TRBV28	NA	TRBJ2-7	NA	TGTGCCAGCAGTTTACTCGGGACAATCTCCTACGAGCAGTACTTC	CASSLLGTISYEQYF
TRBV4-3	NA	TRBJ2-7	TRBD2	TGCGCCAGCAGCCAAGAACTAGCGGGGGATCCCTACGAGCAGTACTTC	CASSQELAGDPYEQYF
TRBV7-9	NA	TRBJ1-4	NA	TGTTCCAGCAGCATTTGGGGAGGAACTAATGAAAAACTGTTTTTT	CSSSIWGGTNEKLFF
TRBV2	NA	TRBJ1-1	TRBD1	TGTGCCAGCACCCCCTGGGAACAGGGGGCGGCTTTCTTT	CASTPWEQGAAFF
TRBV18	NA	TRBJ1-6	TRBD1	TGTGCCAGCTCTCGCCAGGGGGCAGGGTATAATTCACCCCTCCACTTT	CASSRQGAGYNSPLHF
TRBV29-1	NA	TRBJ2-1	NA	TGCAGCGTTGAAAAGCAACTCCAAAATGAGCAGTTCTTC	CSVEKQLQNEQFF
TRBV11-2	NA	TRBJ1-2	NA	TGTGCCAGCAGCGCCCTTCGGGGGTTGGGCTATGGCTACACCTTC	CASSALRGLGYGYTF
TRBV4-1	NA	TRBJ2-5	NA	TGCGCCAGCAGCCAACCGGCTGCGGCCCAAGAGACCCAGTACTTC	CASSQPAAAQETQYF
TRBV7-2	NA	TRBJ2-4	NA	TGTGCCAGCAGCTTAGCGGCGGGACCCCAGTACTTC	CASSLAAGPQYF
TRBV7-9	NA	TRBJ2-1	TRBD1	TGTGCCAGCAGCCCCCGGGACAGGGTGAGCTCCTACAATGAGCAGTTCTTC	CASSPRDRVSSYNEQFF
TRBV6-5	few	TRBJ2-5	NA	TGTGCCAGCAGTTACACGCTAGCGCTCAAGGAGACCCAGTACTTC	CASSYTLALKETQYF
TRBV19	NA	TRBJ2-4	NA	TGTGCCAGTAGTATAGGGGAGACTAGTTATCAGTACTTC	CASSIGETSYQYF
TRBV9	NA	TRBJ1-1	TRBD1	TGTGCCAGCAGCGTTGACAGGGGAAACACTGAAGCTTTCTTT	CASSVDRGNTEAFF
TRBV6-5	NA	TRBJ1-2	NA	TGTGCCAGCAGTTCATCGGGCTATGGCTACACCTTC	CASSSSGYGYTF
TRBV11-2	NA	TRBJ1-6	NA	TGTGCCAGCAGCTTAGCTGGGCAGAGCTCCTATAATTCACCCCTCCACTTT	CASSLAGQSSYNSPLHF
TRBV18	NA	TRBJ1-2	TRBD1	TGTGCCAGCTCACCCGTCAGGGGGTCTGCTAACTATGGCTACACCTTC	CASSPVRGSANYGYTF
TRBV7-8	NA	TRBJ2-3	NA	TGTGCCAGCAGCGTCATGGAGAGCACAGATACGCAGTATTTT	CASSVMESTDTQYF
TRBV6-1	NA	TRBJ2-5	NA	TGTGCCAGCAGTGAGAGGGCAGGGAGGCCTCAAGAGACCCAGTACTTC	CASSERAGRPQETQYF
TRBV5-6	NA	TRBJ2-5	NA	TGTGCCAGCAGCGGAGGGACGGCCGAGACCCAGTACTTC	CASSGGTAETQYF
TRBV29-1	once	TRBJ1-2	TRBD1	TGCAGCGTTCCCCCGGAGGTAAAAGACAGGGGTTCGGGTTATGGCTACACCTTC	CSVPPEVKDRGSGYGYTF
TRBV6-1	NA	TRBJ1-2	NA	TGTGCCAGCAGTGAAGGGTCAGTACGCGGCTACACCTTC	CASSEGSVRGYTF
TRBV7-6	NA	TRBJ1-6	TRBD1	TGTGCCAGCAGCTTAGACCAGGGGGCGCCTCTTTCACCCCTCCACTTT	CASSLDQGAPLSPLHF
TRBV5-1	NA	TRBJ1-2	NA	TGCGCCAGCAGCTTGACTCGGGGGAACTATGGCTACACCTTC	CASSLTRGNYGYTF
TRBV4-2	few	TRBJ2-7	NA	TGTGCCAGCAGCCAAGCCAACGAGCAGTACTTC	CASSQANEQYF
TRBV5-1	NA	TRBJ2-3	TRBD2	TGCGCCAGCAGCTTGGGACTAGCCGGAGATACGCAGTATTTT	CASSLGLAGDTQYF
TRBV7-9	NA	TRBJ1-1	NA	TGTGCCAGCAGCTTTTGGGACAACAACACTGAAGCTTTCTTT	CASSFWDNNTEAFF
TRBV14	NA	TRBJ2-7	TRBD1	TGTGCCAGCAGCCAAGACCACAGGGGGCTTTCCTACGAGCAGTACTTC	CASSQDHRGLSYEQYF
TRBV5-1	NA	TRBJ1-2	TRBD1	TGCGCCAGCAGCTTGGTGACAGGGGGCACCTATGGCTACACCTTC	CASSLVTGGTYGYTF
TRBV11-3	NA	TRBJ1-5	TRBD1	TGTGCCAGCAGCCCCGCCGGACAGGCTAACAATCAGCCCCAGCATTTT	CASSPAGQANNQPQHF
TRBV13	once	TRBJ2-3	TRBD2	TGTGCCAGCAGCTTAGGCGGTAGCGGGGGGCGAGATACGCAGTATTTT	CASSLGGSGGRDTQYF